This T cell receptor (beta chain) was found in a study of monozygotic twins with inflammatory bowel disease. Study outcomes and limitations: Other individuals had fewer clonotypes in common with IBD patients than with healthy twins, especially with disease activity. The study found lower TCRbeta diversity (inverse Simpson) in IBD patients than in healthy co-twins. Differing T cell subtypes remained indistinguishable.

As to this clonotype: Antigen specificity is unknown.

Reprocessing the 5' RACE reads, TCRdb reports a single entry for every CDR3 protein and omits DNA. This sample's table reports approximately 400,000 distinct CDR3 sequences. The sequenced material came from blood. This clonotype was obtained from a human donor with ulcerative colitis or Crohn's disease, or a healthy co-twin of an affected twin (not recorded which).

The CDR3 sequence is CASSLPGQVSYEQYF. The chain employs TRBV5-6 and TRBJ2-7; no DNA is available, so the TRBD1 call from TCRdb remains unchecked. Per germline, CDR1 SGHDT and CDR2 YYEEEE. The CDR3 is made up of 15 amino acids.